These 27 T cell receptor beta chains were all obtained from the same sample, sequenced in a study of blood T cell repertoires in COVID-19. Sequenced by immunoSEQ multiplex PCR; TCRdb stores in-frame clones only, minus some. Here the sample spans 50,000 to 85,000 clones, over 80% being singletons. Sequenced sample: peripheral blood. The receptors here all came from a human donor in a cohort sampled during active COVID-19.

The rearrangement links TRBV6-2 or TRBV6-3 to TRBJ2-7; a possible D gene is TRBD2 (5 bases). The germline gives CDR1 MNHEY, CDR2 SVGEGT. V lost 2 bases to trimming and J lost 2 bases, with 7 bases between them. The CDR3 runs 13 residues. The CDR3 DNA sequence: TGTGCCAGCAGTTACAGGGAGCCCTACGAGCAGTACTTC. Residues: CASSYREPYEQYF.

The chain has TRBV7-9 and TRBJ2-5; D perhaps matches TRBD1 (6 bases). The germline V and J ends were trimmed by 5 bases and 2 bases, with 18 bases remaining between them. The CDR3 has 16 amino acids. Per germline, CDR1 SEHNR and CDR2 FQNEAQ (reference sequence). The DNA of the CDR3 is TGTGCCAGCAGCCCAACGACAGGCCGGGGACAAGAGACCCAGTACTTC. This gives the protein CASSPTTGRGQETQYF.

This clone appeared a single time. The rearrangement uses TRBV24-1 and TRBJ1-2, with 7 nucleotides matching TRBD1. The CDR3 spans 14 residues. Trimming removed 3 bases from V and 4 bases from J; junction bases left unmatched: 4. From germline, CDR1 is KGHDR and CDR2 SFDVKD. The CDR3 nucleotides are TGTGCCACCAGTGATAAGGGACAGAGCTATGGCTACACCTTC. Translation: CATSDKGQSYGYTF.

V and J are TRBV7-9 and TRBJ2-7; maybe TRBD2 (6 bases). CDR3 length: 16 amino acids. V lost 1 base and J 2 bases, leaving 15 bases between the germline ends. The germline V gene encodes CDR1 SEHNR and CDR2 FQNEAQ (reference sequence). CDR3 nucleotides: TGTGCCAGCAGCTTAGGATACGGGAGCAGGGCCTACGAGCAGTACTTC. This gives the protein CASSLGYGSRAYEQYF.

V and J are TRBV7-2 and TRBJ1-3; no reliable D call. This CDR3 has 14 residues. Trimming removed 1 base from V and 3 bases from J, with 7 bases in between. The germline CDR1 and CDR2 sequences are SGHTA and FQGNSA. The CDR3 reads CASSLDPDGNTIYF. CDR3 DNA sequence: TGTGCCAGCAGCTTAGATCCAGATGGAAACACCATATATTTT.

The V and J genes are TRBV5-1 and TRBJ2-5, with TRBD1 identical over 8 bases. The CDR3 extends over 14 amino acids. Germline trimming cut 7 bases from V and 2 bases from J; bases unmatched to any gene: 7. Germline-derived CDR1 and CDR2 are SGHRS and YFSETQ. Here the CDR3 reads CASHGQGVQETQYF. The CDR3 coding sequence is TGCGCCAGCCACGGACAGGGTGTTCAAGAGACCCAGTACTTC.

The V gene is TRBV6-2 or TRBV6-3, the J gene TRBJ2-7; D remains unclear. CDR3 length: 16 amino acids. CDR1 and CDR2 (germline): MNHEY, SVGEGT. V was pared by 0 bases and J by 0 bases, with 12 bases between. The CDR3 is CASSYSSEMHSYEQYF. The CDR3 nucleotides read TGTGCCAGCAGTTACTCTTCGGAGATGCACTCCTACGAGCAGTACTTC.

The chain carries TRBV5-5 and TRBJ2-1; tentatively, D is TRBD1 (6 bases). This CDR3 has 12 amino acids. The V gene lost 2 bases and the J gene lost 14 bases, with 14 bases spanning the gap. Germline CDR1 is SGHKS and CDR2 is YYEKEE (reference sequence). CDR3 loop: CASSFILQGEFF. For the CDR3, the DNA is TGTGCCAGCAGCTTTATCCTACAGGGTGAGTTCTTC.

This chain joins TRBV19 and TRBJ2-2; weak D call: TRBD2 (5 bases). The CDR3 is made up of 14 amino acids. V dropped 6 bases and J dropped 5 bases, with 13 bases sitting between them. Per germline, CDR1 LNHDA and CDR2 SQIVND (reference sequence). DNA of the CDR3: TGTGCCAGTAGACCCGGGATTGGGACCGGGGAGCTGTTTTTT. Protein product: CASRPGIGTGELFF.

This clone was detected a few times. This rearrangement joins TRBV9 to TRBJ1-4; no reliable D call. Germline loops: CDR1 SGDLS, CDR2 YYNGEE. This CDR3 has 15 amino acids. The germline V and J ends were trimmed by 0 bases and 4 bases, with 10 bases remaining between them. As DNA, the CDR3 is TGTGCCAGCAGCGTAGGGCAGGCTAATAATGAAAAACTGTTTTTT. Amino acids: CASSVGQANNEKLFF.

The chain has TRBV19 and TRBJ1-4, with a weak D call TRBD1 (6 bases). The V gene's germline CDR1 is LNHDA and CDR2 SQIVND (reference sequence). Trimming cost V 5 bases and J 7 bases, with 17 bases left between them. The CDR3 extends over 15 amino acids. CDR3 residues: CASSAQQGVSEKLFF. CDR3 sequence (DNA): TGTGCCAGTAGTGCCCAACAGGGAGTCTCTGAAAAACTGTTTTTT.

V and J are TRBV29-1 and TRBJ1-1, with D possibly TRBD1 on 5 matching bases. Germline V gene data show CDR1 as SQVTM and CDR2 as ANQGSEA. Trimming took off 5 bases at V and 7 bases at J, with 17 bases between the two ends. There are 13 residues in the CDR3. In DNA form, the CDR3 reads TGCAGCGTTTTGATCCGGGGGATCGTTGAAGCTTTCTTT. Translated, it gives CSVLIRGIVEAFF.

The chain carries TRBV19 and TRBJ1-4; a weak D match, TRBD1 (6 bases). Deletions cut 6 bases from V and 8 bases from J, with 22 bases between. The length of the CDR3 is 16 residues. Looked up from germline, CDR1 is LNHDA and CDR2 is SQIVND (reference sequence). CDR3 DNA sequence: TGTGCCAGTAGGAAAACTAGGTCAGGGGCCGGGGAAAAACTGTTTTTT. It encodes CASRKTRSGAGEKLFF.

This rearrangement joins TRBV19 to TRBJ1-2, with D perhaps TRBD1 (6 bases). The germline V and J ends were trimmed by 6 bases and 8 bases, with 16 bases remaining between them. The CDR3 length is 13 residues. The germline V gene has CDR1 LNHDA and CDR2 SQIVND (reference sequence). The CDR3 DNA reads TGTGCCAGTAGCCCGACAGGATTGGGAGGCTACACCTTC. This encodes CASSPTGLGGYTF.

The rearrangement links TRBV30 to TRBJ1-4; D call uncertain. CDR3 size: 12 residues. Germline CDR1 reads GTSNPN; CDR2 reads SVGIG (reference sequence). The V and J ends lost 0 bases and 8 bases respectively, with 7 bases between them. CDR3 amino acids: CAWSVQLEKLFF. Here the CDR3 DNA reads TGTGCCTGGAGTGTACAGTTGGAAAAACTGTTTTTT.

The rearrangement joins TRBV6-5 to TRBJ2-7; no clear D gene. Trimming took 6 bases from V and 5 from J, leaving 11 bases between them. The CDR3 is made up of 12 amino acids. Germline CDR1 MNHEY, CDR2 SVGAGI. The CDR3 loop is CASRSTNNEQYF. Written as DNA, the CDR3 is TGTGCCAGCAGATCGACAAATAACGAGCAGTACTTC.

The chain has TRBV7-8 and TRBJ2-3; 12 positions match TRBD2. V dropped 5 bases and J dropped 3; count of bases not matched to a gene: 6. Germline V gene sequence: CDR1 SGHVS, CDR2 FQNEAQ. The CDR3 covers 16 residues. The CDR3 nucleotides read TGTGCCAGCAGCCCCCGGACTAGCGGGACTACAGATACGCAGTATTTT. Its translation is CASSPRTSGTTDTQYF.

V gene TRBV4-2 combines with J gene TRBJ2-4; 9 nucleotides agree with TRBD1. From germline, CDR1 is LGHNA and CDR2 YNFKEQ. With 2 bases clipped from V and 4 bases from J, the junction kept 15 bases outside the gene matches. This CDR3 spans 19 amino acids. In DNA, the CDR3 is TGTGCCAGCAGCCAATCCACGGCGGGGTTGACAGGGGGGAAAAACATTCAGTACTTC. Translated: CASSQSTAGLTGGKNIQYF.

This chain connects TRBV6-1 to TRBJ2-7; D remains unclear. The CDR3 runs 14 residues. V lost 1 base to trimming and J lost 3 bases, with 10 bases between them. Germline V CDR1 and CDR2: MNHNS, SASEGT. The CDR3 DNA follows: TGTGCCAGCAGTGAAGAGAGAGTGATCTACGAGCAGTACTTC. It specifies CASSEERVIYEQYF.

DNA of the CDR3: TGTGCCACTGCACCCGGGGCTAGCGGGAGGGTGGCCTCCTACAATGAGCAGTTCTTC. Its translation: CATAPGASGRVASYNEQFF. The genes are TRBV19 and TRBJ2-1; 12 bases match TRBD2. Germline values: CDR1 LNHDA, CDR2 SQIVND (reference sequence). This CDR3 spans 19 amino acids. V dropped 10 bases and J dropped 0; count of bases not matched to a gene: 16.

The rearrangement joins TRBV15 to TRBJ1-2, with D unresolved. V was clipped by 2 bases and J by 6 bases, with 16 bases between them. In germline, CDR1 is LNHNV, CDR2 YYDKDF (reference sequence). The CDR3 runs 15 residues. The CDR3, as DNA: TGTGCCACCAGCAGAAACCTGGCGGAATCTGATGGCTACACCTTC. This gives the protein CATSRNLAESDGYTF.

The genes are TRBV6-2 or TRBV6-3 and TRBJ2-5, with 9 bases lining up with TRBD2. The CDR3 consists of 15 residues. Looked up from germline, CDR1 is MNHEY and CDR2 is SVGEGT. With 4 bases clipped from V and 4 bases from J, the junction kept 7 bases outside the gene matches. The CDR3 sequence: CASSFASGTGETQYF. The CDR3 nucleotides read TGTGCCAGCAGTTTCGCTAGCGGGACGGGAGAGACCCAGTACTTC.

This CDR3 reads CASSRRVGQAQETQYF. The CDR3 DNA sequence: TGTGCCAGCAGCCGCCGCGTTGGACAGGCCCAAGAGACCCAGTACTTC. The rearrangement joins TRBV7-9 to TRBJ2-5; TRBD1 agrees at 7 bases. Trimming at V came to 5 bases and at J to 1 base, leaving 10 bases not matched to a gene. Germline V gene lookup returns CDR1 SEHNR and CDR2 FQNEAQ (reference sequence). The CDR3 is made up of 16 amino acids. The full variable domain, its missing parts supplied by reference TRBV7-9 and TRBJ2-5, is DTGVSQNPRHKITKRGQNVTFRCDPISEHNRLYWYRQTLGQGPEFLTYFQNEAQLEKSRLLSDRFSAERPKGSFSTLEIQRTEQGDSAMYLCASSRRVGQAQETQYFGPGTRLLVL.

The chain is built from TRBV4-3 and TRBJ2-2, with 12 bases identical to TRBD2. V trimming: 2 bases; J trimming: 2 bases; junction bases outside the gene matches: 3. Germline assignment: CDR1 LGHNA and CDR2 YSLEER. This CDR3 is 17 amino acids long. The CDR3 loop reads CASSQPSGGANTGELFF. CDR3 coding DNA: TGCGCCAGCAGCCAACCTAGCGGGGGGGCAAACACCGGGGAGCTGTTTTTT.

This rearrangement joins TRBV3-1 (or the pseudogene TRBV3-2) to TRBJ1-2; a weak D match, TRBD1 (5 bases). The CDR3 runs to 14 residues. Per germline, CDR1 LGHDT and CDR2 YNNKEL (reference sequence). The germline V and J ends were trimmed by 2 bases and 5 bases, with 12 bases remaining between them. In DNA form, the CDR3 reads TGTGCCAGCAGCCAAACAGGACGTCCGTATGGCTACACCTTC. Protein product: CASSQTGRPYGYTF.

The chain combines TRBV5-1 with TRBJ2-3; 8 bases are a match to TRBD2. The germline V gene has CDR1 SGHRS and CDR2 YFSETQ. With V trimmed by 5 bases and J by 0 bases, 5 bases remained unmatched. The CDR3 runs to 15 residues. Written as DNA, the CDR3 is TGCGCCAGCAGTCAAGCGGGGGCTAGCACAGATACGCAGTATTTT. Amino acids: CASSQAGASTDTQYF.

The chain is built from TRBV7-3 and TRBJ2-2; 9 bases fit TRBD1. This CDR3 spans 18 amino acids. V lost 2 bases, J lost 4 bases, and 11 bases stayed unmatched. Germline CDR1 reads SGHTA; CDR2 reads FQGTGA. The CDR3, as DNA: TGTGCCAGCAGCTTACTGGGACAGGGAGGCAGCGGCACCGGGGAGCTGTTTTTT. Its protein is CASSLLGQGGSGTGELFF.